This T cell receptor (beta chain) was captured by sequencing in a study of monozygotic twins with inflammatory bowel disease. The germline CDR1 and CDR2 sequences are LNHNV and YYDKDF (reference sequence). The CDR3 covers 16 residues. Whole-study results and caveats: Inverse Simpson values showed less TCRbeta diversity in IBD patients than in their healthy co-twins. For IBD patients, clonotypes shared with others were fewer than for healthy twins, especially with disease activity.

To note about this clonotype: What it binds is unknown.

There were about 3,500 ng of total RNA used for each TCR library. Template switching appended UMIs that held a 6-nucleotide sample barcode. TCRdb reworked the 5' RACE reads into one entry per CDR3 protein, no DNA. In total, the table holds some 170,000 distinct CDR3 sequences. The chain is built from TRBV15 and TRBJ2-1; TCRdb's D call of TRBD2 is untestable without DNA. Sequencing used blood. The TCR comes from a human donor with ulcerative colitis or Crohn's disease, or a healthy co-twin of an affected twin (not recorded which). CDR3: CATSRERLPAGNEQFF.